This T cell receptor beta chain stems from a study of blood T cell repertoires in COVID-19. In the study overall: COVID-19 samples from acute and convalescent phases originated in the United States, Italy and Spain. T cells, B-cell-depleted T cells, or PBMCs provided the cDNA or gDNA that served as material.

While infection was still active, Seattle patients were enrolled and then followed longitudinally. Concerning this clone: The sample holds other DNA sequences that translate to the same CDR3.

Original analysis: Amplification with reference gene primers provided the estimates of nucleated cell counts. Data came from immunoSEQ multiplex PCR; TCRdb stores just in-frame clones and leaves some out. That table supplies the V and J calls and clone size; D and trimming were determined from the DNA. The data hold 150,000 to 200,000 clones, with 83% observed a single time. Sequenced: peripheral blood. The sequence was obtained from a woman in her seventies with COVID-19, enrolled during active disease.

CDR3 nucleotides: TGTGCCAGTAGTATCCCGGTCGGTAATCAGCCCCAGCATTTT. It translates to CASSIPVGNQPQHF. The chain recombines TRBV19 with TRBJ1-5; D is unresolved. Trimming took 3 bases from V and 4 from J, leaving 10 bases between them. The CDR3 totals 14 residues. The germline V gene has CDR1 LNHDA and CDR2 SQIVND (reference sequence).